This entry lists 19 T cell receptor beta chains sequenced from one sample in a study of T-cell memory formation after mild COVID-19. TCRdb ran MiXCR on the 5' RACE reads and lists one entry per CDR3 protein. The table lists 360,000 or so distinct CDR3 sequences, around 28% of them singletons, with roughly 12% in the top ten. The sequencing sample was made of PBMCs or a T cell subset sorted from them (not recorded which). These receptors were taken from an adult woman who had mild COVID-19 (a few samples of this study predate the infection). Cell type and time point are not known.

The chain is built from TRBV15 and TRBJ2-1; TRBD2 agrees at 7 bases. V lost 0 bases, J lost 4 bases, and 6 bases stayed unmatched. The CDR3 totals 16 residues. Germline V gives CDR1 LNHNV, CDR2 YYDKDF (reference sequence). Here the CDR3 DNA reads TGTGCCACCAGCAGAGATTTGGGGGAGGGGTACAATGAGCAGTTCTTC. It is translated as CATSRDLGEGYNEQFF.

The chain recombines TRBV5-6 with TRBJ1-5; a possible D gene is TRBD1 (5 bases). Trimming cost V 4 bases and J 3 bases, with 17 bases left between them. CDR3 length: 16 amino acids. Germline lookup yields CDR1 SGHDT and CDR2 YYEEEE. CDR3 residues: CASSPRSGTTNQPQHF. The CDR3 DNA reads TGTGCCAGCAGCCCCAGATCCGGGACGACCAATCAGCCCCAGCATTTT.

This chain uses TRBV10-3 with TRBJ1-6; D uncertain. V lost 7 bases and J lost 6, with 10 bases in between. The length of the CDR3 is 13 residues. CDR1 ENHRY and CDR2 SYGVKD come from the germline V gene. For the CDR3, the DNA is TGTGCCATCAAGGAGATTGGTAATTCACCCCTCCACTTT. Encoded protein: CAIKEIGNSPLHF.

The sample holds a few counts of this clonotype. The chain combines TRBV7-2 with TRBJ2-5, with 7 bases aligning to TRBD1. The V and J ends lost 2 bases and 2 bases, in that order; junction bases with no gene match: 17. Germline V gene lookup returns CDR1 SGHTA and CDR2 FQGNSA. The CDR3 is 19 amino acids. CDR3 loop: CASSLTLPEAGGRQETQYF. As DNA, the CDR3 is TGTGCCAGCAGCTTAACCCTACCCGAAGCAGGGGGTAGGCAAGAGACCCAGTACTTC.

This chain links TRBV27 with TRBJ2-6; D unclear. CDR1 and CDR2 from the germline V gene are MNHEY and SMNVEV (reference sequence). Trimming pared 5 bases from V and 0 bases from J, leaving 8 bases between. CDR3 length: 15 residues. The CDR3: CASSTDHSGANVLTF. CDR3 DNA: TGTGCCAGCAGTACGGACCACTCTGGGGCCAACGTCCTGACTTTC.

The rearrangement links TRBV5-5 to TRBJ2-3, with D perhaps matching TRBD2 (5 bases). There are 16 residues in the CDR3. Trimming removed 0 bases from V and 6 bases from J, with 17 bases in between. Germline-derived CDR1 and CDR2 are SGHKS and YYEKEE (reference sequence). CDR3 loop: CASSLEHLTMPDTQYF. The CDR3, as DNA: TGTGCCAGCAGCTTGGAACACTTGACTATGCCCGATACGCAGTATTTT.

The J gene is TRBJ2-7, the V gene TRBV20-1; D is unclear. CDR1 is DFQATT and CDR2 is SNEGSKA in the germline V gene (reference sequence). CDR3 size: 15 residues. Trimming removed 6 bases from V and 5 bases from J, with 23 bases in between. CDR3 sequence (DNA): TGCAGTGCGAGCAAAGTCCCCTCGCGGACCAACGAGCAGTACTTC. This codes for CSASKVPSRTNEQYF.

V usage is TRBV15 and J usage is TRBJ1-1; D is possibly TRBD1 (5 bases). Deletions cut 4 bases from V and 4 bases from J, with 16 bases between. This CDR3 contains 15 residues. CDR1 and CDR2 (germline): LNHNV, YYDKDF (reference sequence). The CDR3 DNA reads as TGTGCCACCAGCACCAAAGCGGGGGGAATCACTGAAGCTTTCTTT. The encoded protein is CATSTKAGGITEAFF. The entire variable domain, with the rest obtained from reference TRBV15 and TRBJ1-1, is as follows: DAMVIQNPRYQVTQFGKPVTLSCSQTLNHNVMYWYQQKSSQAPKLLFHYYDKDFNNEADTPDNFQSRRPNTSFCFLDIRSPGLGDTAMYLCATSTKAGGITEAFFGQGTRLTVV.

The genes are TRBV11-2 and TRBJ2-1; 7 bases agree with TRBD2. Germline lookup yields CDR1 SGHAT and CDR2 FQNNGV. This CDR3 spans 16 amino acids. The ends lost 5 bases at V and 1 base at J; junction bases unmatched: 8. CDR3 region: CASSRFRTRSYNEQFF. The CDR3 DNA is TGTGCCAGCAGCCGGTTCAGGACTAGGTCCTACAATGAGCAGTTCTTC. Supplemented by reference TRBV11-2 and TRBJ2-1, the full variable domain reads EAGVAQSPRYKIIEKRQSVAFWCNPISGHATLYWYQQILGQGPKLLIQFQNNGVVDDSQLPKDRFSAERLKGVDSTLKIQPAKLEDSAVYLCASSRFRTRSYNEQFFGPGTRLTVL.

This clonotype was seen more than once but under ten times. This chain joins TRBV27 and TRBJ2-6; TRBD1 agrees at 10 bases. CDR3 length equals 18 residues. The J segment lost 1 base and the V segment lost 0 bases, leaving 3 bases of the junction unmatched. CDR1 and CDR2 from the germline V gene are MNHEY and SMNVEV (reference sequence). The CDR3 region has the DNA TGTGCCAGCAGTTTATCCGGGACAGGGGTATCTGGGGCCAACGTCCTGACTTTC. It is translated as CASSLSGTGVSGANVLTF.

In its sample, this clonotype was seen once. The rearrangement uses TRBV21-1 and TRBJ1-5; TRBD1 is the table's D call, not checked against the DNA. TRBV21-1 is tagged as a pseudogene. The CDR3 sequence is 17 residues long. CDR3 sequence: CASSMGRGTYSNQPQHF. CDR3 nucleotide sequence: TGTGCCAGCAGCATGGGCAGGGGGACCTATAGCAATCAGCCCCAGCATTTT.

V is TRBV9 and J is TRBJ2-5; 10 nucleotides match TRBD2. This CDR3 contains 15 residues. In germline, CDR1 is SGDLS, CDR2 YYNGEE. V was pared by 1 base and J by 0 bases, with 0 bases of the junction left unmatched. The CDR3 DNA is TGTGCCAGCAGCGTAACTAGCGGGGACCAAGAGACCCAGTACTTC. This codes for CASSVTSGDQETQYF.

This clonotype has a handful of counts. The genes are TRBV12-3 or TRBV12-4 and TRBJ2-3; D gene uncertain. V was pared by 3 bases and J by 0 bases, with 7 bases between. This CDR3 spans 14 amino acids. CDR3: CASSLSASTDTQYF. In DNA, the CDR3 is TGTGCCAGCAGTTTGTCAGCCAGCACAGATACGCAGTATTTT.

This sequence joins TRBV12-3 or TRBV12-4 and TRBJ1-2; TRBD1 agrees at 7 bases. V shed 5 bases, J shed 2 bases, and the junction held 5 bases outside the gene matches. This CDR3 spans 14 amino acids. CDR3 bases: TGTGCCAGCAGTGGAGGGACAGCGAACTATGGCTACACCTTC. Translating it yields CASSGGTANYGYTF.

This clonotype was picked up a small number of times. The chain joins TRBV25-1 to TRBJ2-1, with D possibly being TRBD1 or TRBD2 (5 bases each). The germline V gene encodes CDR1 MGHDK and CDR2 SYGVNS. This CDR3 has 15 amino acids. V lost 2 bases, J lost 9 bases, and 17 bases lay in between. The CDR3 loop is CASSERGDSTGEQFF. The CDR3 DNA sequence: TGTGCCAGCAGTGAAAGGGGAGATTCTACCGGTGAGCAGTTCTTC.

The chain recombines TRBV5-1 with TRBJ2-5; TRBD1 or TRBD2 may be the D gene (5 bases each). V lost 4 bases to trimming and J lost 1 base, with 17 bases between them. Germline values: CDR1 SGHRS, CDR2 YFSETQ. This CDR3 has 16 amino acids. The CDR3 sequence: CASSLSPLGTQETQYF. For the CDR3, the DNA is TGCGCCAGCAGCCTCTCACCTCTGGGGACCCAAGAGACCCAGTACTTC.

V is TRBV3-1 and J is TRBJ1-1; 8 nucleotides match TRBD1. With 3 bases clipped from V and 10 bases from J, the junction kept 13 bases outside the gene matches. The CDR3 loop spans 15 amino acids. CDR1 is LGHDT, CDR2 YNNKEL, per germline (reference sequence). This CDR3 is CASSQGGTGGGRAFF. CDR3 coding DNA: TGTGCCAGCAGCCAGGGCGGGACAGGCGGTGGGAGAGCTTTCTTT.

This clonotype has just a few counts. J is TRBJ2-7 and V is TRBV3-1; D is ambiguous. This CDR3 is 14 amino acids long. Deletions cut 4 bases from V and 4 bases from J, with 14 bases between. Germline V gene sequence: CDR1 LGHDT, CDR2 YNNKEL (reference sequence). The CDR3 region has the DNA TGTGCCAGCAGCCCCTTCGGGTTGGGATACGAGCAGTACTTC. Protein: CASSPFGLGYEQYF.

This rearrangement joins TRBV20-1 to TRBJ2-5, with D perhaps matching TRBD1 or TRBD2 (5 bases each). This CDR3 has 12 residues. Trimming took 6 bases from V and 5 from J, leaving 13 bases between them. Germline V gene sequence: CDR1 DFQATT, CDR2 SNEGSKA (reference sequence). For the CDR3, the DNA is TGCAGTGCGCCTGCCCGGGACGAGACCCAGTACTTC. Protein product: CSAPARDETQYF.